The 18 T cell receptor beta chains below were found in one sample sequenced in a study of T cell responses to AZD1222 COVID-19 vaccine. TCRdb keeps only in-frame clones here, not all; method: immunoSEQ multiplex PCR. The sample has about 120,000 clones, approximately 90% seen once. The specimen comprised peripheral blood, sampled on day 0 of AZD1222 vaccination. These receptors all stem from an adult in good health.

The CDR3 DNA reads TGTGCCAGCTCACTCGACCAGGGGGGAGAAAACACCATATATTTT. This codes for CASSLDQGGENTIYF. This sequence joins TRBV18 and TRBJ1-3; 7 bases line up with TRBD1. The CDR3 is 15 residues long. The trim removed 4 bases at V and 6 bases at J, leaving 9 bases unmatched. Germline CDR1 reads KGHSH; CDR2 reads LQKENI.

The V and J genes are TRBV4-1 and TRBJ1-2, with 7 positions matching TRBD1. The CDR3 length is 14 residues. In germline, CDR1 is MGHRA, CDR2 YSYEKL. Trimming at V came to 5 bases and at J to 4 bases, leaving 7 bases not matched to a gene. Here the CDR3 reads CASSKGRGPYGYTF. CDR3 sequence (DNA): TGCGCCAGCAGCAAAGGGAGGGGGCCCTATGGCTACACCTTC.

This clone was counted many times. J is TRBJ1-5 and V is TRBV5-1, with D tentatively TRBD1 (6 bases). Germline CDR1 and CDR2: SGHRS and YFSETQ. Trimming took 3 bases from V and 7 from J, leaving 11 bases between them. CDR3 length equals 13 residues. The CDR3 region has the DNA TGCGCCAGCAGCTCGGACAGCTTCCAGCCCCAGCATTTT. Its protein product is CASSSDSFQPQHF.

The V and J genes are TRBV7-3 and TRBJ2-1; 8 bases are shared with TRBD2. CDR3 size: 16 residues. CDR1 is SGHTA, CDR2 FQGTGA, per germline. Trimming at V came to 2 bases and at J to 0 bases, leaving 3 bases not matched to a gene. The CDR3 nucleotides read TGTGCCAGCAGCTTAGGGACTAGAGGCTCCTACAATGAGCAGTTCTTC. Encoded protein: CASSLGTRGSYNEQFF.

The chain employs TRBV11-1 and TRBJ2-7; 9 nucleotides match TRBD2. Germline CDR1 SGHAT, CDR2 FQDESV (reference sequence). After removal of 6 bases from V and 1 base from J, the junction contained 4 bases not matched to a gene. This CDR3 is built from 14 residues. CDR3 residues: CASSYLAGSYEQYF. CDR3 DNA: TGTGCCAGCAGTTACCTAGCGGGATCCTACGAGCAGTACTTC.

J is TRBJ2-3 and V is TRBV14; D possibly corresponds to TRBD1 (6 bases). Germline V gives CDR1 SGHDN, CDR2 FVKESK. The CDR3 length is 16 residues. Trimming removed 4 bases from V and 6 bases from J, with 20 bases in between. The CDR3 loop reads CASSPPWLGASDTQYF. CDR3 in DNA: TGTGCCAGCAGCCCCCCCTGGTTGGGGGCTTCGGATACGCAGTATTTT.

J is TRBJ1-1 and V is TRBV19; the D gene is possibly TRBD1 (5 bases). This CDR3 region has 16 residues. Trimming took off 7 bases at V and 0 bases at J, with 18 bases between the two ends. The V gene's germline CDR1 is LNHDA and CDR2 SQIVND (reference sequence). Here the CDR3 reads CASKEPGAVVNTEAFF. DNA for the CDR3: TGTGCCAGTAAAGAGCCCGGGGCCGTAGTGAACACTGAAGCTTTCTTT.

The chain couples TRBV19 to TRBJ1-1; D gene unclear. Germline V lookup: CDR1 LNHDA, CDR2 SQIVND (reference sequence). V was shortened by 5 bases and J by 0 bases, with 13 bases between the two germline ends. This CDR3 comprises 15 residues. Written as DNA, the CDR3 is TGTGCCAGTAGTCCTCACCCGGCCATGAACACTGAAGCTTTCTTT. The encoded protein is CASSPHPAMNTEAFF. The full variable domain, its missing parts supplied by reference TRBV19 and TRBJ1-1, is DGGITQSPKYLFRKEGQNVTLSCEQNLNHDAMYWYRQDPGQGLRLIYYSQIVNDFQKGDIAEGYSVSREKKESFPLTVTSAQKNPTAFYLCASSPHPAMNTEAFFGQGTRLTVV.

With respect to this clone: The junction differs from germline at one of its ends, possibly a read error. CDR3 sequence: CASSLFPSSRSTGELFF. CDR3 DNA sequence: TGTGCCAGCAGTTTATTCCCCTCGTCCCGCTCCACCGGGGAGTTGTTTTTT. The chain links TRBV27 to TRBJ2-2; weak D call: TRBD2 (5 bases). Germline lookup yields CDR1 MNHEY and CDR2 SMNVEV (reference sequence). CDR3 size: 17 residues.

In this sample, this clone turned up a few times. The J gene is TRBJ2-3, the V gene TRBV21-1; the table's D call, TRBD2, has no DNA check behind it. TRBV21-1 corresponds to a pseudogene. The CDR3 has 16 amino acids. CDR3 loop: CASSKGNSGRTDTQYF. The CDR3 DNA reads TGTGCCAGCAGCAAAGGCAATAGCGGGAGAACAGATACGCAGTATTTT.

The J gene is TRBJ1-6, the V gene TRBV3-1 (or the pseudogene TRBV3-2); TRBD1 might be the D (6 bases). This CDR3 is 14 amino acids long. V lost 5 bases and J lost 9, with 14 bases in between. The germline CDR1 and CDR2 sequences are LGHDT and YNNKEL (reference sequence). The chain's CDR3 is CASSSQGVGSPLHF. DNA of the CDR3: TGTGCCAGCAGCTCACAGGGTGTGGGTTCACCCCTCCACTTT.

The CDR3 region has the DNA TGTGCCAGCAGTTCGTCTTCAGGGCTCTCCTACGAGCAGTACTTC. It is translated as CASSSSSGLSYEQYF. The gene calls are TRBV28 and TRBJ2-7; TRBD1 might be the D (5 bases). Germline lookup yields CDR1 MDHEN and CDR2 SYDVKM. The CDR3 covers 15 residues. The V gene lost 4 bases and the J gene lost 0 bases, with 13 bases spanning the gap.

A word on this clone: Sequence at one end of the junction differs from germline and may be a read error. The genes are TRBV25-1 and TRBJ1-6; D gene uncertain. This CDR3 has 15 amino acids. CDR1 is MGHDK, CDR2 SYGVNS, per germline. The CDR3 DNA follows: TGTGCCAGCCGTGAGCCATCGATCTCCTTATCACCCCTCCACTTT. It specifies CASREPSISLSPLHF.

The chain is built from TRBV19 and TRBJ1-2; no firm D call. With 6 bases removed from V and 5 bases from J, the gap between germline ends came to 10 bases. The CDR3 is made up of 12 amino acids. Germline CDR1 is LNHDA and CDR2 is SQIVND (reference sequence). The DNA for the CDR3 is TGTGCCAGTAGGGGCGGAGAGTATGGCTACACCTTC. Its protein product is CASRGGEYGYTF.

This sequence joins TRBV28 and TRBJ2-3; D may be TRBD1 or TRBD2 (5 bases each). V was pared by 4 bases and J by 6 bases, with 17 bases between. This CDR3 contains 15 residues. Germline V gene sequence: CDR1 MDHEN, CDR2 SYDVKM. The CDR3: CASSSRGGSRDTQYF. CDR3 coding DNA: TGTGCCAGCAGTTCGAGGGGCGGGTCTCGGGATACGCAGTATTTT.

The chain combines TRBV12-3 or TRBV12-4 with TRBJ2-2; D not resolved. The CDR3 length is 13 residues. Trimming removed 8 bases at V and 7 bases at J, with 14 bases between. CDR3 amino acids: CASGPPRVGELFF. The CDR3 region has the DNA TGTGCCAGCGGCCCCCCAAGAGTCGGGGAGCTGTTTTTT.

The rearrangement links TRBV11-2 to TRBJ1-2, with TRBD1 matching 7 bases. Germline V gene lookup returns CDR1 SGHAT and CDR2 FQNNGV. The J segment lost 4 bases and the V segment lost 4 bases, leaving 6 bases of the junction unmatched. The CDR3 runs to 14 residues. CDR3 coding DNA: TGTGCCAGCAGCTCGTTCAGGGGGAGCTATGGCTACACCTTC. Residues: CASSSFRGSYGYTF.

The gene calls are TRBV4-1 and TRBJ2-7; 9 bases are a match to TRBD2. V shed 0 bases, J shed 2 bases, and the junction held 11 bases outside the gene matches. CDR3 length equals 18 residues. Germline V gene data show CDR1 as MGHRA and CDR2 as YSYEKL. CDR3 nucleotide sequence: TGCGCCAGCAGCCAAGATAGCCCACTAGCGGGCTCAGCCTACGAGCAGTACTTC. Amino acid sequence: CASSQDSPLAGSAYEQYF.